The entry below gives a single TCR beta chain sequence along with its context. Its antigen is as yet unknown. The entry originates in a study of cytomegalovirus exposure and HLA in healthy donors. Findings and limits, study-wide: More than 150 TCR beta chains were listed as cytomegalovirus-associated.

The primer mix had 60 Vbeta and 13 Jbeta primers. Repertoires were generated with immunoSEQ multiplex PCR, while TCRdb's copy carries only in-frame clones and drops some. This table holds just over 150,000 clones, roughly 82% found once. Source material: PBMCs. This sequence was found in a man aged 50-60 years in good health and CMV-seropositive.

The CDR3 DNA reads TGCAGCGTTGAACAACAGGGCTATGGCTACACCTTC. Translation gives CSVEQQGYGYTF. The chain is built from TRBV29-1 and TRBJ1-2; D possibly corresponds to TRBD1 (6 bases). This CDR3 is 12 amino acids long. V gave up 2 bases and J gave up 4 bases, with 8 bases separating them. CDR1 is SQVTM, CDR2 ANQGSEA, per germline.